These 32 T cell receptor beta chains were all obtained from the same sample, sequenced in a study of T cell changes during pregnancy in multiple sclerosis. Here immunoSEQ multiplex PCR was the method, and the copy in TCRdb shows in-frame clones only, minus some. This table has approximately 85,000 clones, 91% appearing once. This specimen was peripheral blood, taken in the first trimester of pregnancy. Receptors were obtained from a female donor with multiple sclerosis, enrolled in a pregnancy study.

The chain employs TRBV27 and TRBJ2-5; the match to TRBD2 covers 11 bases. Germline V gene sequence: CDR1 MNHEY, CDR2 SMNVEV (reference sequence). The CDR3 contains 15 residues. Losses at the gene ends were 8 bases for V and 4 bases for J; bases not matched to a gene: 9. The CDR3 here is CASRTLTSGAETQYF. In DNA, the CDR3 is TGTGCCAGCCGCACCTTGACTAGCGGGGCAGAGACCCAGTACTTC.

The rearrangement joins TRBV19 to TRBJ2-2; TRBD1 might be the D (6 bases). Trimming shortened V by 3 bases and J by 2 bases, and 10 bases separated the two germline ends. The CDR3 covers 15 residues. The germline V gene encodes CDR1 LNHDA and CDR2 SQIVND (reference sequence). As DNA, the CDR3 is TGTGCCAGTAGTATTGGACAGCTAAACACCGGGGAGCTGTTTTTT. Translation gives CASSIGQLNTGELFF.

This clone has only one observation. This chain joins TRBV28 and TRBJ2-5; maybe TRBD1 (6 bases). Germline V gives CDR1 MDHEN, CDR2 SYDVKM. The CDR3 runs to 17 residues. Trimming removed 3 bases at V and 5 bases at J, with 22 bases between. The CDR3: CASSFYPGTPIEETQYF. For the CDR3, the DNA is TGTGCCAGCAGTTTTTACCCCGGGACACCGATAGAGGAGACCCAGTACTTC.

The V call is TRBV29-1, the J call TRBJ2-1, with no clear D. The CDR3 totals 15 residues. The V gene lost 1 base and the J gene lost 0 bases, with 10 bases spanning the gap. Germline-derived CDR1 and CDR2 are SQVTM and ANQGSEA. The CDR3 spells CSVEGERGSYNEQFF. The CDR3 DNA sequence: TGCAGCGTTGAAGGCGAGCGCGGCTCCTACAATGAGCAGTTCTTC.

The gene calls are TRBV5-1 and TRBJ2-7; perhaps TRBD1 as D (5 bases). Per the germline V gene, CDR1 is SGHRS and CDR2 is YFSETQ. The CDR3 runs 12 residues. The V and J ends lost 7 bases and 5 bases respectively, with 13 bases between them. CDR3 bases: TGCGCCAGCTCCCAGGGTTTCAACGAGCAGTACTTC. Translated, it gives CASSQGFNEQYF.

The V and J genes are TRBV6-1 and TRBJ2-7; D remains unclear. Looked up from germline, CDR1 is MNHNS and CDR2 is SASEGT. The CDR3 totals 14 residues. The V and J ends lost 1 base and 0 bases respectively, with 7 bases between them. The CDR3 sequence: CASSEGMSSYEQYF. The CDR3 nucleotides are TGTGCCAGCAGTGAAGGTATGAGCTCCTACGAGCAGTACTTC.

The chain employs TRBV19 and TRBJ1-6; possibly TRBD1 for D (6 bases). The CDR3 extends over 14 amino acids. The V and J ends lost 4 bases and 9 bases respectively, with 13 bases between them. Per the germline V gene, CDR1 is LNHDA and CDR2 is SQIVND (reference sequence). The CDR3 DNA reads TGTGCCAGTAGTAAAAACAGGGTGCGTTCACCCCTCCACTTT. It translates to CASSKNRVRSPLHF.

The chain is built from TRBV5-1 and TRBJ2-5; D might be TRBD2 (6 bases). Trimming took 0 bases from V and 6 from J, leaving 15 bases between them. Per germline, CDR1 SGHRS and CDR2 YFSETQ. The CDR3 runs to 15 residues. DNA of the CDR3: TGCGCCAGCAGCTTGGCCCCCGGGAGCGGAAAGACCCAGTACTTC. Amino acids: CASSLAPGSGKTQYF.

The chain recombines TRBV29-1 with TRBJ1-2, with 7 bases matching TRBD1. J lost 6 bases, V lost 8 bases, and 9 bases had no gene match. CDR3 size: 12 residues. In germline, CDR1 is SQVTM, CDR2 ANQGSEA. Here the CDR3 reads CSLQEGADGYTF. The CDR3 nucleotides read TGCAGCCTTCAGGAGGGGGCGGATGGCTACACCTTC.

V is TRBV4-3 and J is TRBJ2-5, with 7 positions matching TRBD1. Losses at the gene ends were 2 bases for V and 5 bases for J; bases not matched to a gene: 2. Germline loops: CDR1 LGHNA, CDR2 YSLEER. The CDR3 totals 13 residues. CDR3 sequence: CASSQNRGETQYF. The DNA of the CDR3 is TGCGCCAGCAGCCAAAACAGGGGCGAGACCCAGTACTTC.

The J gene is TRBJ2-2, the V gene TRBV9; maybe TRBD2 (7 bases). Germline V lookup: CDR1 SGDLS, CDR2 YYNGEE. V gave up 6 bases and J gave up 5 bases, with 20 bases separating them. This CDR3 region has 16 residues. The CDR3 DNA sequence: TGTGCCAGCACCCGAGGGGGGGGGAGTAGAACCGGGGAGCTGTTTTTT. This translates into CASTRGGGSRTGELFF.

The chain employs TRBV5-4 and TRBJ1-6, with D perhaps matching TRBD1 (5 bases). V gave up 0 bases and J gave up 6 bases, with 10 bases separating them. Looked up from germline, CDR1 is SGHNT and CDR2 is YYREEE (reference sequence). This CDR3 is built from 15 residues. CDR3 in amino acids: CASSLGQNFNSPLHF. CDR3 nucleotides: TGTGCCAGCAGCTTGGGACAGAACTTTAATTCACCCCTCCACTTT.

V and J are TRBV28 and TRBJ2-1, with D unresolved. Germline loops: CDR1 MDHEN, CDR2 SYDVKM. This CDR3 has 14 amino acids. The germline V and J ends were trimmed by 3 bases and 8 bases, with 14 bases remaining between them. This CDR3 is CASSLSRKSDEQFF. The DNA for the CDR3 is TGTGCCAGCAGTTTGTCTAGAAAGTCCGATGAGCAGTTCTTC.

V usage is TRBV6-4 and J usage is TRBJ2-7, with 7 bases identical to TRBD1. The CDR3 spans 15 residues. Germline loops: CDR1 MRHNA, CDR2 SNTAGT. V shed 5 bases, J shed 0 bases, and the junction held 7 bases outside the gene matches. In nucleotides, the CDR3 is TGTGCCAGCAGTCCCGAGGGACAGAGCTCCTACGAGCAGTACTTC. The encoded protein is CASSPEGQSSYEQYF.

The rearrangement uses TRBV19 and TRBJ2-3; 12 bases line up with TRBD1. V was clipped by 6 bases and J by 6 bases; unmatched bases: 10. The germline V gene has CDR1 LNHDA and CDR2 SQIVND (reference sequence). This CDR3 region has 16 residues. The CDR3 DNA is TGTGCCAGTAGCCGCATGGGACAGGGGGCGATTGATACGCAGTATTTT. Translated: CASSRMGQGAIDTQYF. The whole variable domain, remainder taken from reference TRBV19 and TRBJ2-3, is DGGITQSPKYLFRKEGQNVTLSCEQNLNHDAMYWYRQDPGQGLRLIYYSQIVNDFQKGDIAEGYSVSREKKESFPLTVTSAQKNPTAFYLCASSRMGQGAIDTQYFGPGTRLTVL.

The rearrangement links TRBV19 to TRBJ2-1; 11 positions match TRBD2. CDR1 and CDR2 from the germline V gene are LNHDA and SQIVND (reference sequence). Trimming cost V 4 bases and J 5 bases; bases outside gene matches: 4. This CDR3 has 15 amino acids. The DNA for the CDR3 is TGTGCCAGTAGTAAACTAGCGGGAGTCGACAATGAGCAGTTCTTC. This encodes CASSKLAGVDNEQFF.

This chain connects TRBV18 to TRBJ1-1, with TRBD1 matching over 8 bases. The CDR3 length is 13 residues. Germline V lookup: CDR1 KGHSH, CDR2 LQKENI. With 3 bases clipped from V and 3 bases from J, the junction kept 0 bases outside the gene matches. CDR3 in amino acids: CASSPDRDTEAFF. The CDR3 nucleotides read TGTGCCAGCTCACCGGACAGGGACACTGAAGCTTTCTTT.

V and J are TRBV5-6 and TRBJ2-3, with D unclear. This CDR3 contains 15 residues. Trimming shortened V by 0 bases and J by 0 bases, and 8 bases separated the two germline ends. Germline V gene data show CDR1 as SGHDT and CDR2 as YYEEEE. This CDR3 is CASSLGGFSTDTQYF. The DNA for the CDR3 is TGTGCCAGCAGCTTGGGAGGATTTAGCACAGATACGCAGTATTTT.

In its sample, this clone was seen once. J is TRBJ1-1 and V is TRBV19, with D tentatively TRBD1 (6 bases). The V end was cut by 6 bases, the J end by 1 base, with 9 bases between. Germline V gene sequence: CDR1 LNHDA, CDR2 SQIVND (reference sequence). The CDR3 is 13 amino acids. The CDR3: CASSMGQNTEAFF. CDR3 DNA: TGTGCCAGTAGCATGGGACAGAACACTGAAGCTTTCTTT.

This chain uses TRBV27 with TRBJ2-7, with a possible D match to TRBD1 (6 bases). Trimming removed 6 bases from V and 0 bases from J, with 9 bases in between. Germline V gives CDR1 MNHEY, CDR2 SMNVEV (reference sequence). The CDR3 sequence is 13 residues long. The CDR3 DNA sequence: TGTGCCAGCAGGAGACAGGACTCCTACGAGCAGTACTTC. Protein product: CASRRQDSYEQYF.

The rearrangement uses TRBV27 and TRBJ2-7, with a tentative D call TRBD2 (6 bases). This CDR3 contains 14 residues. The germline V gene encodes CDR1 MNHEY and CDR2 SMNVEV (reference sequence). Between the trimmed V and J ends, which lost 5 bases and 6 bases, there was a span of 17 bases. Here the CDR3 DNA reads TGTGCCAGCAGTCTCCCGGGACTCCGTTCCGAGCAGTACTTC. Protein: CASSLPGLRSEQYF.

The chain joins TRBV4-3 to TRBJ1-4; 9 bases fit TRBD1. The CDR3 is 17 amino acids. The germline V gene encodes CDR1 LGHNA and CDR2 YSLEER. The V segment lost 0 bases and the J segment 4 bases; nucleotides outside the gene matches: 6. Here the CDR3 DNA reads TGCGCCAGCAGCCAAGATTGGGACAGGGAGAATAATGAAAAACTGTTTTTT. Translating gives CASSQDWDRENNEKLFF.

The CDR3 here is CASRASGALSSYNEQFF. The CDR3 DNA sequence: TGTGCCAGCAGGGCTAGCGGGGCTCTCAGCTCCTACAATGAGCAGTTCTTC. J is TRBJ2-1 and V is TRBV27; 9 bases are a match to TRBD2. The CDR3 spans 17 residues. CDR1 and CDR2 from the germline V gene are MNHEY and SMNVEV (reference sequence). J lost 0 bases, V lost 6 bases, and 9 bases had no gene match.

The rearrangement uses TRBV7-8 and TRBJ1-4; tentative D call: TRBD1 (5 bases). CDR3 length: 16 amino acids. The V gene's germline CDR1 is SGHVS and CDR2 FQNEAQ. V shed 6 bases and J shed 6 bases, with 20 bases lying between them. The CDR3 loop is CASRGQGGRVDEKLFF. In DNA form, the CDR3 reads TGTGCCAGCAGGGGGCAGGGTGGCAGGGTGGATGAAAAACTGTTTTTT. Full variable domain (missing parts from reference TRBV7-8 and TRBJ1-4): GAGVSQSPRYKVAKRGQDVALRCDPISGHVSLFWYQQALGQGPEFLTYFQNEAQLDKSGLPSDRFFAERPEGSVSTLKIQRTQQEDSAVYLCASRGQGGRVDEKLFFGSGTQLSVL.

The rearrangement joins TRBV7-3 to TRBJ1-2; D unresolved. The ends were cut back, 5 bases at V and 7 bases at J, with 17 bases in the middle. Germline values: CDR1 SGHTA, CDR2 FQGTGA. The CDR3 runs to 14 residues. DNA for the CDR3: TGTGCCAGCAGCCCCCGGGGTGGGGAGGGTGGCTACACCTTC. Amino acids: CASSPRGGEGGYTF.

In DNA, the CDR3 is TGTGCCAGCAGCGCGCGGGGGGTCGACACCGGGGAGCTGTTTTTT. Translating it yields CASSARGVDTGELFF. J is TRBJ2-2 and V is TRBV7-3; 8 bases agree with TRBD2. Germline trimming cut 5 bases from V and 3 bases from J; bases unmatched to any gene: 5. CDR3 length equals 15 residues. From germline, CDR1 is SGHTA and CDR2 FQGTGA.

The chain is built from TRBV19 and TRBJ2-3, with a possible D match to TRBD2 (6 bases). The CDR3 has 13 amino acids. Trimming removed 6 bases from V and 3 bases from J, with 10 bases in between. Germline V gene data show CDR1 as LNHDA and CDR2 as SQIVND (reference sequence). In nucleotides, the CDR3 is TGTGCCAGTAGCGGGAGCCAGACAGATACGCAGTATTTT. Translation: CASSGSQTDTQYF. Full variable domain (missing parts from reference TRBV19 and TRBJ2-3): DGGITQSPKYLFRKEGQNVTLSCEQNLNHDAMYWYRQDPGQGLRLIYYSQIVNDFQKGDIAEGYSVSREKKESFPLTVTSAQKNPTAFYLCASSGSQTDTQYFGPGTRLTVL.

This clone has a single count. V usage is TRBV11-3 and J usage is TRBJ1-2; 8 bases are shared with TRBD1. This CDR3 contains 13 residues. J gave up 5 bases and V 5 bases, and 4 bases lay outside the gene matches. Germline lookup yields CDR1 SGHNT and CDR2 YENEEA. CDR3: CASSDRGLYGYTF. In DNA, the CDR3 is TGTGCCAGCAGCGACAGGGGTCTTTATGGCTACACCTTC.

V usage is TRBV5-1 and J usage is TRBJ1-3; a weak D match, TRBD1 (6 bases). Trimming shortened V by 0 bases and J by 4 bases, and 11 bases separated the two germline ends. Germline values: CDR1 SGHRS, CDR2 YFSETQ. The CDR3 runs 15 residues. The CDR3 protein is CASSLGRGGGNTIYF. CDR3 nucleotides: TGCGCCAGCAGCTTGGGTCGAGGGGGAGGAAACACCATATATTTT.

The chain has TRBV2 and TRBJ2-2, with 8 positions matching TRBD1. The CDR3 spans 15 residues. Per germline, CDR1 SNHLY and CDR2 FYNNEI. Germline trimming cut 11 bases from V and 7 bases from J; bases unmatched to any gene: 15. The CDR3 spells CAFLGQGWRFGELFF. The CDR3 DNA reads TGTGCCTTCCTTGGACAGGGATGGCGTTTCGGGGAGCTGTTTTTT.

For this clone: Different DNA sequences within this sample yield the same CDR3. The rearrangement joins TRBV5-1 to TRBJ2-6; D is possibly TRBD2 (5 bases). The germline V gene encodes CDR1 SGHRS and CDR2 YFSETQ. This CDR3 is built from 15 residues. V was clipped by 0 bases and J by 4 bases, with 8 bases between them. CDR3 sequence reads: CASSLAGSGANVLTF. The CDR3 DNA reads TGCGCCAGCAGCTTGGCGGGGTCCGGGGCCAACGTCCTGACTTTC.

The rearrangement uses TRBV19 and TRBJ2-5; the D gene is possibly TRBD2 (5 bases). The CDR3 totals 14 residues. CDR1 and CDR2 from the germline V gene are LNHDA and SQIVND (reference sequence). V lost 3 bases, J lost 5 bases, and 13 bases lay in between. CDR3 DNA sequence: TGTGCCAGTAGTATTCAGAGGGAAGGGGAGACCCAGTACTTC. This encodes CASSIQREGETQYF.